This T cell receptor (beta chain) was recorded in a study of beta chain features in type 1 diabetes. Findings and caveats of the study: Within patients, naive, central memory and Treg TCRB repertoires seemed more similar than within healthy donors.

Per the germline V gene, CDR1 is KGHSH and CDR2 is LQKENI. Losses at the gene ends were 3 bases for V and 12 bases for J; bases not matched to a gene: 8. The CDR3 runs 14 residues. Sorted populations all exceeded 95% purity. Investigators reverse transcribed all isolated RNA, so they sequenced expressed TCRB transcripts. Read counts averaged roughly 4 million for samples of naive, central memory and regulatory T cells. Only in-frame clones appear in the TCRdb table, and some are missing; sequencing was by immunoSEQ multiplex PCR. The sample yields about 130,000 clones, nearly 9.5% seen once. In this sample, this clone turned up a few times. Its cognate antigen is unknown.

The source is a man between 18 and 29 years old in good health. The sample taken for sequencing was central memory CD4+ T cells from blood. The rearrangement uses TRBV18 and TRBJ2-1; 10 positions agree with TRBD2. For the CDR3, the DNA is TGTGCCAGCTCACCTAGCGGGGGGCCCTTCAGGCAGTTCTTC. It encodes CASSPSGGPFRQFF.